This T cell receptor beta chain was obtained from a study of cytomegalovirus exposure and HLA in healthy donors (dated by TCRdb to about 2017). Concerning the study at large: An earlier analysis of some 600 of the donors reported approximately 280 Gb of sequence data and 117 million unique TCR beta sequences obtained from 150 million to 200 million T cells. Roughly 300 gigabases of sequencing data and approximately 85 million unique TCR sequences were included in an early release covering roughly 600 HLA-typed donors. Of the 300 to 450 genotyped donors, roughly 80% were placed in the genetic ancestry cluster associated with self-reported Caucasian donors. The aim of the study was to test whether cataloging public T cell receptors could identify signatures of past pathogen exposure. The T cell repertoires of 670 or so subjects were profiled by immunosequencing and related to cytomegalovirus serostatus. Along with the approximately 700-subject first cohort, a separate validation cohort of over a hundred different subjects was used. To predict cytomegalovirus infection status, the study combined high-throughput TCR immunosequencing, statistical association of individual TCRs with disease status, and machine learning. In a later analysis, previously published TCR beta repertoires from 666 donors were re-analyzed and high-resolution HLA genotyping was added so that TCR occurrence patterns could be studied. In the later analysis, no new phenotypic data were used to find candidate immune exposures; instead, reliance was placed on TCR beta sequences and their occurrence across donors. An earlier analysis of some 500 of the donors applied high-throughput TCR beta sequencing to assess whether each TCR beta V gene segment acted as functional or pseudogenic. Donor age, sex, ethnicity and CMV serostatus were compiled alongside the repertoire data. Genome-wide SNP genotypes for about 65% of the 666 donors were used in a later genetic analysis, which treated that subset as a discovery cohort. Every discovery cohort repertoire had been produced on one sequencing platform. HLA typing included class I and class II loci at four-digit resolution. Typing coverage varied by locus: roughly 629-630 donors for A, B, C, DRB1 and DQB1; roughly 500 for DQA1; approximately 570 for DPA1; around 450 for DPB1. Several DR-DQ haplotypes were handled as single units for association and clustering, since linkage in the cohort was strong. Across around 400 genotyped donors of the cohort, an average of about 250,000 unique TCR beta nucleotide sequences per donor were sequenced, and roughly 18% of those sequences were non-productive. What the research found in general, with its limitations: The 87-base-pair reads could not distinguish some IMGT-functional V segments, including TRBV6-2 and TRBV6-3, so those segments were excluded. Most CMV-associated TCR beta chains appeared to be HLA-restricted in a later analysis, and the HLA associations seemed to be driven largely by CMV exposure. In both the original and validation cohorts, the classifier was reported to diagnose cytomegalovirus status with high specificity and sensitivity. When HLA alleles, especially DR and DQ, strongly co-occurred, TCR associations were difficult to assign to individual alleles. At a false discovery rate of 0.05, a later analysis linked some 17,000 TCR beta sequences to specific HLA alleles. In a later genetic analysis, a missense DCLRE1C variant was associated with V-gene and J-gene trimming of TCR beta chains, and the association was replicated in an independent cohort. This cohort had only TCR beta chains sequenced, and the lack of alpha or paired-chain data limited which features could be detected. A later analysis found that TCR association rates varied across HLA loci, with DRB1 alleles showing the most associated TCRs and HLA-C alleles the fewest. Because HLA typing was missing for some donors at each locus, association tests included only the typed subset. Most TCR sequences were observed very rarely across donors, whereas some public TCRs were present in many individuals. An earlier analysis of around 600 of the donors showed that most TCR beta V segments appeared in productive rearrangements either about 87% or about 30% of the time, which broadly matched IMGT annotations. A later genetic analysis reported fewer N-insertions in productive TCRs among donors in an Asian-associated ancestry cluster than the approximately 700-donor mean. Roughly 15 rarely observed V segments, including chromosome 9 orphons, were excluded from the earlier analysis of almost 600 of the donors because counts were too low. A further reported finding was that TCR beta sequences accurately predicted the HLA-A and HLA-B alleles for most subjects in the first cohort. In vitro tests confirmed that a few of the cytomegalovirus-associated TCR beta chains recognize cytomegalovirus antigens. Correlated functional status among segregating V segments might be attributable to linkage disequilibrium, but an unknown experimental factor could not be ruled out. Immune exposure information for the cohort was limited to CMV serostatus. The study listed approximately 150 TCR beta chains as associated with cytomegalovirus. The sequencing pipeline was judged likely to have produced a cluster of highly shared sequence variants as a technical artifact. In a later analysis, several top co-occurrence clusters were reported to appear linked to parvovirus B19, influenza, CMV and Epstein-Barr virus. Compared with equally common non-associated chains, HLA-associated TCR beta chains in a later analysis were more clonally expanded and had lower generation probabilities. Sequencing depth was assumed to be roughly uniform across donors in the presence/absence analyses, though that assumption may not hold. The authors suggested that the approach could potentially be extended to other disease states and immunological phenotypes.

Library construction relied on the immunoSEQ multiplex PCR assay. The multiplex PCR relied on a mix of 60 forward primers for TCR Vbeta segments and 13 reverse primers for TCR Jbeta segments. The CDR3 region of rearranged TCR beta genes was amplified from genomic DNA with a multiplex PCR assay. Amplified TCR beta libraries were sequenced as 87-base-pair reads on the Illumina HiSeq System. In the source study's methods: In a later analysis, tens of millions of unique TCR beta chains were counted across the roughly 610 repertoires, and about 10 million of these chains were shared by at least two donors. A nearest-neighbor algorithm error-corrected the raw reads and collapsed the reads into unique sequences, merging closely related sequences to remove PCR and sequencing errors. V, D and J gene segments were assigned by aligning CDR3 sequences to IMGT reference sequences. For a sequence to be retained, a match of at least six nucleotides to both a V gene segment and a J gene segment was required. Rearrangements were classified as productive when the CDR3 lacked stop codons and remained in frame with V and J, and all other rearrangements were classified as non-productive. Following IMGT convention, CDR3 was defined as the stretch from the second conserved V-encoded cysteine to the conserved J-encoded phenylalanine. Sequences without an unambiguous match to a single V gene segment were excluded from the earlier analysis of a few hundred of the donors. An earlier analysis of a few hundred of the donors classified V segments as functional when productive rearrangements were above 56.7% and as segregating when the standard deviation between donors was above 5%. A statistical classification framework was developed to diagnose cytomegalovirus status using the catalog of TCR beta chain sequences. A later analysis assigned V and J genes by comparing TCR nucleotide sequences with IMGT/GENE-DB human TR gene sequences. The TCRdist pipeline was used in a later analysis to assign CDR3 sequences and most-parsimonious VDJ recombination scenarios. In a later analysis, each TCR beta chain was defined by its CDR3 amino acid sequence together with its V-gene family, and reads lacking a unique V-gene family were excluded. To address suspected cross-contamination and a sequencing artifact, a later analysis removed 592 highly shared, low-generation-probability nucleotide sequences. For each public chain, a later analysis derived a clonal expansion index from normalized ranks of inferred template counts within each repertoire. In a later analysis, generation probabilities were computed using a VDJ recombination model fitted to out-of-frame rearrangements, and the results were checked against IGoR. In a later analysis, TCR-TCR, TCR-HLA and TCR-CMV co-occurrence was scored with hypergeometric tests, and a repertoire-size bias correction was applied to TCR pairs. In a later analysis, false discovery rates were estimated by permuting HLA or CMV assignments 20 times. In a later analysis, co-occurring TCRs were grouped with DBSCAN, and TCRdist sequence similarity was added when clustering was performed within HLA-allele-positive subsets. Repertoires with fewer than 30,000 or more than 120,000 public chains, plus five repertoires with anomalous nucleotide sharing, were excluded from co-occurrence clustering. The source is immuneACCESS, and TCRdb retained only in-frame sequences with V and J called. Part of the clones is not carried over; for the studies checked, unresolved V genes explain less than half of this, and the remainder is unexplained. That table furnishes V, J and clone size, whereas the DNA furnished D and trimming. The sample has under 110,000 clones on record, around four fifths of them singletons. Under 2% of the sample goes to the ten largest clones.

CDR1 LGHNA and CDR2 YNFKEQ are derived from the germline V gene. The CDR3 sequence holds 15 residues, the cysteine and phenylalanine included. The read is trimmed to its CDR3 DNA, 45 bases read in frame from base 1. The V and J ends are trimmed by 0 bases and 5 bases, leaving 13 bases between them. The cohort consisted of 650 to 700 healthy bone marrow donors. At the time of sampling, all cohort members were nominally healthy, though unrecorded immune exposures were likely present. The donor tested CMV seronegative and was one of the 352 seronegative cohort members. Every donor gave a peripheral blood sample, and the peripheral blood mononuclear cells from that sample were used for TCR beta sequencing. The Qiagen DNeasy Blood Extraction Kit was used to extract genomic DNA from the blood cell samples. In the case of this clone: Its antigen has not been determined. No base-level quality is on record; no much larger clone is a single base apart.

Here the chain combines TRBV4-2 and TRBJ1-2, with the D gene uncertain. Source material: PBMCs. This receptor was identified in a man over 45 in good health and CMV-seronegative. The CDR3 reads CASSQDRKEYYGYTF. The DNA sequence reads TGTGCCAGCAGCCAAGATCGGAAGGAGTATTATGGCTACACCTTC.